The TCR beta chain described here comes from a study of regulatory T cells in long-lasting Graves disease. HTBI primers from iRepertoire and Arm-PCR of CDR3 regions yielded the TCR beta libraries. In TCRdb, the multiplex PCR reads were re-called with MiXCR into one record per CDR3 protein. Here the sample spans approximately 440,000 distinct CDR3 sequences, about 20% being singletons. Stated time point: persistent/refractory GD, antithyroid drugs over 5 years with positive TRAb. From RNA extracted from PBMCs, the TCR library was made. Germline lookup yields CDR1 MDHEN and CDR2 SYDVKM. Trimming took 5 bases from V and 6 from J; bases not matched to a gene: 12. The CDR3 length is 15 residues. Whole-study findings and limits: Reduced TCR diversity was observed in persistent Graves' patients versus newly diagnosed patients. TRBV28, TRBJ1-2 and TRBJ2-5 emerged as the favored segments in persistent disease. Shared public clonotypes totalled about 2,800 in persistent patients, compared with over 800 in new patients.

This clonotype was seen many times. What it binds is not known. The sequence derives from a female donor with Graves disease. The specimen comprised peripheral blood mononuclear cells (PBMCs), sampled when the disease was refractory, from a patient treated with antithyroid drugs. The J gene is TRBJ1-2, the V gene TRBV28; 7 bases map to TRBD1. The CDR3 DNA reads as TGTGCCAGCAGTCCTCCACAACAGGGGATTAATGGCTACACCTTC. Translating gives CASSPPQQGINGYTF.